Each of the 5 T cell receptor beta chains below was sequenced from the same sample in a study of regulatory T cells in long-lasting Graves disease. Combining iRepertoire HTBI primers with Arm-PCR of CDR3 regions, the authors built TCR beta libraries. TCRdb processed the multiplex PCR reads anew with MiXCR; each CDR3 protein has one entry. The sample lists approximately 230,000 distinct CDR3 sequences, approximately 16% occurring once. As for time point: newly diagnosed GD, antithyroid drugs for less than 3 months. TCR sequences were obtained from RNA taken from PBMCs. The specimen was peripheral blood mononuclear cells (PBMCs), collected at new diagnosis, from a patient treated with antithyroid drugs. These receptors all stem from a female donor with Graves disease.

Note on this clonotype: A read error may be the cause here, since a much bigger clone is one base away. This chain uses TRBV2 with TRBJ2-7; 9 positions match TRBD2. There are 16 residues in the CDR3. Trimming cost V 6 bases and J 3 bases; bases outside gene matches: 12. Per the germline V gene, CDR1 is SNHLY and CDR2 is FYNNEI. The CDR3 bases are TGTGCCAGCAGCCGTGGGATTAGCGGGAGAGTCTACGAGCAGTACTTC. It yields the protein CASSRGISGRVYEQYF.

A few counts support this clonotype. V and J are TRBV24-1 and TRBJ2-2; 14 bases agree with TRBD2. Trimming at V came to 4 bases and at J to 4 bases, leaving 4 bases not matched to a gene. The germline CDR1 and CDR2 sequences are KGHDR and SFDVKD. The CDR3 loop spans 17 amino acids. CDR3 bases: TGTGCCACCAGTGACCCGGGACTAGCGGGAGTCACCGGGGAGCTGTTTTTT. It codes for CATSDPGLAGVTGELFF.

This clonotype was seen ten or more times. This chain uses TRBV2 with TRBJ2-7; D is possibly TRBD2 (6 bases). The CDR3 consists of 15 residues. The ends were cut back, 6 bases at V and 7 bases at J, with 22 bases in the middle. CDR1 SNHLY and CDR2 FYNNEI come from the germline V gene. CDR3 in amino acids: CASSPADARTTEQYF. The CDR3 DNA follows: TGTGCCAGCAGCCCTGCGGACGCCAGGACTACTGAGCAGTACTTC.

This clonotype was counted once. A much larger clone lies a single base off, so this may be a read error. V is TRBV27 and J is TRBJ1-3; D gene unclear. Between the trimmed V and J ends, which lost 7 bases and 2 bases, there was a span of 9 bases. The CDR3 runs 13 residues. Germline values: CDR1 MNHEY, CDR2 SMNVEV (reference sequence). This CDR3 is CASTVRTGNTIYF. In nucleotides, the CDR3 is TGTGCCAGCACCGTGAGGACTGGAAACACCATATATTTT.

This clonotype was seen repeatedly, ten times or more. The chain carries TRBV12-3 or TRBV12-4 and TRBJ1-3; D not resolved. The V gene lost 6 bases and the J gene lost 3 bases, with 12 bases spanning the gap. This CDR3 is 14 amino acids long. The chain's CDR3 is CASSLRGGGNTIYF. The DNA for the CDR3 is TGTGCCAGCAGCCTCCGGGGAGGTGGAAACACCATATATTTT.